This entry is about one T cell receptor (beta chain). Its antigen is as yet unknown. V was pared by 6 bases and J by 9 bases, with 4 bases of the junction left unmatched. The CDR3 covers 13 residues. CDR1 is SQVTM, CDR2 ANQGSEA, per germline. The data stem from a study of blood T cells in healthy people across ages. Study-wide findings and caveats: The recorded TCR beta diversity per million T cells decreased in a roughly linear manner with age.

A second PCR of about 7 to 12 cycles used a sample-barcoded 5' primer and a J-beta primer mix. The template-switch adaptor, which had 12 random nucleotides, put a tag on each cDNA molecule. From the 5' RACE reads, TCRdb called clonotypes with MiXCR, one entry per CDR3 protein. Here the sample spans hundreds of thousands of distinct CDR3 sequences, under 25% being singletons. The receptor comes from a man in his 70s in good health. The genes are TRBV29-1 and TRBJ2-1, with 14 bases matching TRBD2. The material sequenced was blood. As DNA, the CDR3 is TGCAGCGTGGCGGGACTAGCGGGAGCTGAGCAGTTCTTC. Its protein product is CSVAGLAGAEQFF.